This passage covers 25 T cell receptor beta chains from one sample sequenced in a study of cytomegalovirus exposure and HLA in healthy donors. 13 Jbeta primers and 60 Vbeta primers were used for the PCR. This table comes from immunoSEQ multiplex PCR, and its TCRdb copy is limited to in-frame clones, with some not included. The sample has about 150,000 clones; 55% to 75% are singletons. Sequenced material: PBMCs. All receptors derive from a woman aged 60-70 years in good health and CMV-seropositive.

V gene TRBV11-3 combines with J gene TRBJ2-7; a weak D match, TRBD2 (5 bases). Germline V CDR1 and CDR2: SGHNT, YENEEA. V lost 2 bases and J 2 bases, leaving 16 bases between the germline ends. The CDR3 spans 16 residues. The CDR3 DNA is TGTGCCAGCAGCTTACCTTTGTGGACGGGGACCTACGAGCAGTACTTC. This encodes CASSLPLWTGTYEQYF.

The gene calls are TRBV4-3 and TRBJ2-3; TRBD2 matches 7 bases. The CDR3 loop spans 17 amino acids. Germline V gene data show CDR1 as LGHNA and CDR2 as YSLEER. With V trimmed by 0 bases and J by 0 bases, 6 bases remained unmatched. CDR3 region: CASSQDELAVSTDTQYF. The DNA for the CDR3 is TGCGCCAGCAGCCAAGATGAGCTAGCGGTGAGCACAGATACGCAGTATTTT.

A few counts support this clone. The chain employs TRBV19 and TRBJ2-7; 7 nucleotides align to TRBD1. The CDR3 covers 16 residues. Trimming removed 0 bases from V and 3 bases from J; junction bases left unmatched: 8. The germline V gene encodes CDR1 LNHDA and CDR2 SQIVND (reference sequence). The CDR3 reads CASSIDPGQTFYEQYF. CDR3 sequence (DNA): TGTGCCAGTAGTATAGACCCGGGACAGACTTTCTACGAGCAGTACTTC.

CDR3 DNA: TGCGCCAGCAGCTCCGGTGAGGGCGTTGAAAAACTGTTTTTT. Amino acids: CASSSGEGVEKLFF. The J gene is TRBJ1-4, the V gene TRBV5-1; no firm D call. The germline gives CDR1 SGHRS, CDR2 YFSETQ. Trimming shortened V by 3 bases and J by 7 bases, and 13 bases separated the two germline ends. This CDR3 has 14 residues.

This chain uses TRBV6-5 with TRBJ1-1; 8 nucleotides line up with TRBD1. This CDR3 is built from 13 residues. V shed 3 bases and J 8 bases; nucleotides not matched to a gene: 5. CDR1 MNHEY and CDR2 SVGAGI come from the germline V gene. The CDR3 sequence: CASSYRDRMEAFF. CDR3 DNA sequence: TGTGCCAGCAGTTATAGGGACAGGATGGAAGCTTTCTTT.

The chain combines TRBV18 with TRBJ2-7; D might be TRBD2 (5 bases). The CDR3 loop spans 14 amino acids. The germline V gene encodes CDR1 KGHSH and CDR2 LQKENI. The V end was cut by 2 bases, the J end by 5 bases, with 13 bases between. The CDR3 loop reads CASSPTRSRNEQYF. The CDR3 DNA sequence: TGTGCCAGCTCACCAACTAGAAGTCGGAACGAGCAGTACTTC. The variable domain in full, with the rest retrieved from reference TRBV18 and TRBJ2-7, is NAGVMQNPRHLVRRRGQEARLRCSPMKGHSHVYWYRQLPEEGLKFMVYLQKENIIDESGMPKERFSAEFPKEGPSILRIQQVVRGDSAAYFCASSPTRSRNEQYFGPGTRLTVT.

The J gene is TRBJ1-5, the V gene TRBV19; 8 nucleotides line up with TRBD1. V was pared by 7 bases and J by 2 bases, with 10 bases of the junction left unmatched. Germline lookup yields CDR1 LNHDA and CDR2 SQIVND (reference sequence). This CDR3 contains 16 residues. This CDR3 is CASNFQGALGNQPQHF. In DNA, the CDR3 is TGTGCCAGTAATTTTCAGGGGGCGCTTGGCAATCAGCCCCAGCATTTT.

CDR3 coding DNA: TGTGCCAGCAGCCAAACAGGGGATCAGCCCCAGCATTTT. As protein: CASSQTGDQPQHF. V is TRBV11-2 and J is TRBJ1-5; 7 bases fit TRBD1. CDR3 length: 13 amino acids. Trimming cost V 5 bases and J 5 bases; bases outside gene matches: 3. Germline assignment: CDR1 SGHAT and CDR2 FQNNGV.

The genes are TRBV28 and TRBJ2-5; a possible D gene is TRBD2 (5 bases). From germline, CDR1 is MDHEN and CDR2 SYDVKM. The CDR3 covers 13 residues. V was trimmed by 7 bases and J by 5 bases, leaving 14 bases between them. CDR3 bases: TGTGCCAGCATCGAACTAGTATCGGAGACCCAGTACTTC. This gives the protein CASIELVSETQYF.

The J gene is TRBJ1-3, the V gene TRBV9; tentative D call: TRBD1 (5 bases). V dropped 6 bases and J dropped 0 bases, with 10 bases sitting between them. The CDR3 is 14 amino acids. Per the germline V gene, CDR1 is SGDLS and CDR2 is YYNGEE. The CDR3 DNA is TGTGCCAGCAATGCGGGGCGCTCTGGAAACACCATATATTTT. Its translation is CASNAGRSGNTIYF.

This chain links TRBV7-6 with TRBJ1-1; the match to TRBD1 covers 7 bases. This CDR3 has 16 residues. Germline trimming cut 1 base from V and 5 bases from J; bases unmatched to any gene: 10. CDR1 and CDR2 from the germline V gene are SGHVS and FNYEAQ. CDR3 coding DNA: TGTGCCAGCAGCTTAGAGGCAGGGGGTCTCTTAACTGAAGCTTTCTTT. Residues: CASSLEAGGLLTEAFF.

This rearrangement joins TRBV5-1 to TRBJ2-2; 9 bases fit TRBD2. J gave up 4 bases and V 1 base, and 2 bases lay outside the gene matches. CDR1 is SGHRS, CDR2 YFSETQ, per germline. The CDR3 is 15 amino acids. CDR3 amino acids: CASSLTSGFTGELFF. The CDR3 bases are TGCGCCAGCAGCTTGACTAGCGGGTTCACCGGGGAGCTGTTTTTT.

The J gene is TRBJ1-2, the V gene TRBV19, with 7 nucleotides matching TRBD1. This CDR3 region has 15 residues. Germline V gives CDR1 LNHDA, CDR2 SQIVND (reference sequence). V shed 5 bases and J 5 bases; nucleotides not matched to a gene: 11. The CDR3: CASSQAGTASYGYTF. CDR3 DNA sequence: TGTGCCAGTAGTCAAGCCGGGACAGCGAGTTATGGCTACACCTTC.

This clone was counted between two and nine times. The chain carries TRBV10-1 and TRBJ2-1; 10 bases agree with TRBD2. CDR1 and CDR2 from the germline V gene are WNHNN and SYGVQD (reference sequence). CDR3 length: 15 residues. V was clipped by 4 bases and J by 2 bases; unmatched bases: 2. CDR3 DNA: TGCGCCAGCAGTGCTCTAGCGGGAGCCTACAATGAGCAGTTCTTC. This translates into CASSALAGAYNEQFF.

The chain combines TRBV11-1 with TRBJ1-1; D is unclear. Per germline, CDR1 SGHAT and CDR2 FQDESV (reference sequence). V shed 5 bases and J shed 5 bases, with 18 bases lying between them. The CDR3 totals 15 residues. CDR3 sequence reads: CASSQQAGSGTEAFF. The CDR3 bases are TGTGCCAGCAGCCAGCAGGCGGGCTCGGGTACTGAAGCTTTCTTT.

The chain joins TRBV6-4 to TRBJ1-2; 9 nucleotides align to TRBD1. V was pared by 3 bases and J by 3 bases, with 11 bases of the junction left unmatched. The CDR3 is 17 amino acids. Germline V lookup: CDR1 MRHNA, CDR2 SNTAGT. DNA for the CDR3: TGTGCCAGCAGTGATTGGGGAACAGGGGGCGCGGACTATGGCTACACCTTC. Protein sequence: CASSDWGTGGADYGYTF.

The V and J genes are TRBV10-3 and TRBJ1-1, with D perhaps matching TRBD1 (6 bases). Looked up from germline, CDR1 is ENHRY and CDR2 is SYGVKD. The V and J ends lost 8 bases and 7 bases respectively, with 20 bases between them. The CDR3 has 14 residues. As DNA, the CDR3 is TGTGCCATCTCGGTCCGCGGGGGGGCCAGTGAAGCTTTCTTT. As protein: CAISVRGGASEAFF.

This clone was seen a handful of times. The chain uses TRBV7-6 and TRBJ2-7, with TRBD2 identical over 8 bases. Trimming cost V 1 base and J 5 bases; bases outside gene matches: 16. Per the germline V gene, CDR1 is SGHVS and CDR2 is FNYEAQ. The length of the CDR3 is 18 residues. CDR3 protein: CASSLDLTSGGLTDEQYF. The CDR3 DNA reads TGTGCCAGCAGCTTAGACCTAACTAGCGGAGGCCTCACGGACGAGCAGTACTTC.

The V gene is TRBV6-5, the J gene TRBJ2-7, with TRBD1 matching over 9 bases. CDR3 size: 14 residues. V lost 5 bases to trimming and J lost 3 bases; unmatched junction nucleotides: 5. In germline, CDR1 is MNHEY, CDR2 SVGAGI. As DNA, the CDR3 is TGTGCCAGCAGTCCGCGGGACAGGGTCTACGAGCAGTACTTC. This gives the protein CASSPRDRVYEQYF.

V usage is TRBV28 and J usage is TRBJ1-1, with TRBD1 as a possible D gene (6 bases). Trimming cost V 6 bases and J 1 base, with 12 bases left between them. Per germline, CDR1 MDHEN and CDR2 SYDVKM. CDR3 length equals 14 residues. CDR3 DNA sequence: TGTGCCAGCAGGGAACAGGGAACGAACACTGAAGCTTTCTTT. Amino acids: CASREQGTNTEAFF.

In its sample, this clone was seen a few times. V and J are TRBV27 and TRBJ2-5; 8 bases are a match to TRBD2. Germline CDR1 and CDR2: MNHEY and SMNVEV (reference sequence). The CDR3 contains 13 residues. Trimming took 6 bases from V and 5 from J; bases not matched to a gene: 5. The CDR3 bases are TGTGCCAGCAGGCTAGCGGGTACCGAGACCCAGTACTTC. Protein: CASRLAGTETQYF.

This clone was counted only a few times. The J gene is TRBJ2-5, the V gene TRBV19, with D perhaps TRBD2 (5 bases). Trimming took 6 bases from V and 4 from J, leaving 9 bases between them. Germline loops: CDR1 LNHDA, CDR2 SQIVND (reference sequence). The CDR3 is 12 amino acids. The chain's CDR3 is CASSRRGETQYF. CDR3 in DNA: TGTGCCAGTAGCCGCCGGGGAGAGACCCAGTACTTC.

The rearrangement joins TRBV27 to TRBJ2-7; 9 positions match TRBD1. The germline CDR1 and CDR2 sequences are MNHEY and SMNVEV (reference sequence). The ends lost 6 bases at V and 7 bases at J; junction bases unmatched: 34. CDR3 size: 22 residues. As DNA, the CDR3 is TGTGCCAGCAGACTACCCCCTCCAACGTCATTAACGCAATGGACAGGGGTAGGGGAGCAGTACTTC. This encodes CASRLPPPTSLTQWTGVGEQYF.

The chain's CDR3 is CASSLRTGRLPYGYTF. CDR3 DNA: TGTGCCAGCAGTTTACGGACAGGCAGATTGCCCTATGGCTACACCTTC. V gene TRBV28 combines with J gene TRBJ1-2; 7 bases line up with TRBD1. The V gene's germline CDR1 is MDHEN and CDR2 SYDVKM. V gave up 2 bases and J gave up 4 bases; unmatched junction bases: 10. The CDR3 extends over 16 amino acids.

The chain is built from TRBV28 and TRBJ2-7, with D perhaps matching TRBD1 (6 bases). This CDR3 is built from 14 residues. Per the germline V gene, CDR1 is MDHEN and CDR2 is SYDVKM. Deletions cut 3 bases from V and 2 bases from J, with 11 bases between. The CDR3 loop reads CASSFSQGPYEQYF. CDR3 in DNA: TGTGCCAGCAGTTTTAGTCAGGGGCCCTACGAGCAGTACTTC.